The 13 T cell receptor beta chains listed next were all sequenced from one sample in a study of shared clonotypes between healthy human individuals. CD45RO-negative CD8 cells positively selected for CCR7 made up the naive population, which excluded terminally differentiated effector memory CD45RA+ cells. Data came from immunoSEQ multiplex PCR; TCRdb stores just in-frame clones and leaves some out. The sample contains 650,000 to 800,000 clones, around 92% of which appear only once. The specimen sequenced was naive CD8+ T cells sorted from blood. Source of these receptors: a man under 40 in good health.

This clone has just a few counts. V and J are TRBV5-1 and TRBJ2-3, with a weak D call TRBD2 (5 bases). V lost 4 bases and J 5 bases, leaving 8 bases between the germline ends. The CDR3 has 12 residues. CDR1 is SGHRS and CDR2 is YFSETQ in the germline V gene. CDR3 residues: CASSRTVDTQYF. DNA for the CDR3: TGCGCCAGCAGCCGGACTGTAGATACGCAGTATTTT.

The chain carries TRBV30 and TRBJ1-1; D perhaps matches TRBD1 (5 bases). This CDR3 is built from 14 residues. The germline V gene has CDR1 GTSNPN and CDR2 SVGIG (reference sequence). Trimming took off 7 bases at V and 0 bases at J, with 15 bases between the two ends. DNA for the CDR3: TGTGCCTCGAATGTGGGGACGTTGAACACTGAAGCTTTCTTT. Its translation: CASNVGTLNTEAFF. Full variable domain (rest looked up from reference TRBV30 and TRBJ1-1): SQTIHQWPATLVQPVGSPLSLECTVEGTSNPNLYWYRQAAGRGLQLLFYSVGIGQISSEVPQNLSASRPQDRQFILSSKKLLLSDSGFYLCASNVGTLNTEAFFGQGTRLTVV.

The rearrangement joins TRBV11-3 to TRBJ2-7; 12 bases align to TRBD1. J gave up 3 bases and V 3 bases, and 9 bases lay outside the gene matches. CDR3 length: 17 amino acids. Germline-derived CDR1 and CDR2 are SGHNT and YENEEA. The CDR3 DNA sequence: TGTGCCAGCAGCTTGGGGAGCGGGACAGGGGGCAGCTACGAGCAGTACTTC. Residues: CASSLGSGTGGSYEQYF.

The J gene is TRBJ1-1, the V gene TRBV4-1; D perhaps matches TRBD1 (6 bases). With 3 bases removed from V and 0 bases from J, the gap between germline ends came to 11 bases. Germline-derived CDR1 and CDR2 are MGHRA and YSYEKL. The CDR3 is made up of 15 amino acids. The CDR3 here is CASSQSRGVNTEAFF. In nucleotides, the CDR3 is TGCGCCAGCAGCCAGTCGAGGGGGGTGAACACTGAAGCTTTCTTT.

This rearrangement joins TRBV27 to TRBJ2-7; 7 bases are shared with TRBD1. Unmatched junction bases numbered 10, after V lost 10 bases and J lost 4 bases. Germline V gives CDR1 MNHEY, CDR2 SMNVEV (reference sequence). The CDR3 spans 13 residues. CDR3: CATALQGWYEQYF. The CDR3 bases are TGTGCCACAGCCCTACAGGGGTGGTACGAGCAGTACTTC.

The J gene is TRBJ2-3, the V gene TRBV7-6; D is uncertain. Germline-derived CDR1 and CDR2 are SGHVS and FNYEAQ. This CDR3 has 16 residues. V lost 5 bases and J 1 base, leaving 16 bases between the germline ends. This chain's CDR3 is CASSRRTKSGTDTQYF. CDR3 nucleotide sequence: TGTGCCAGCAGCCGCAGAACCAAGAGCGGCACAGATACGCAGTATTTT.

This clone was recorded once. This chain links TRBV2 with TRBJ2-1; D is ambiguous. The CDR3 is 11 amino acids. V gave up 2 bases and J gave up 9 bases, with 5 bases separating them. The germline V gene has CDR1 SNHLY and CDR2 FYNNEI. CDR3 nucleotide sequence: TGTGCCAGCAGTGAATTCGGTGAGCAGTTCTTC. The encoded protein is CASSEFGEQFF. The variable domain in full, completed from reference TRBV2 and TRBJ2-1, reads EPEVTQTPSHQVTQMGQEVILRCVPISNHLYFYWYRQILGQKVEFLVSFYNNEISEKSEIFDDQFSVERPDGSNFTLKIRSTKLEDSAMYFCASSEFGEQFFGPGTRLTVL.

The sample holds one count of this clone. This chain joins TRBV29-1 and TRBJ2-1; D unclear. The CDR3 covers 15 residues. V was pared by 4 bases and J by 5 bases, with 18 bases between. Germline V gene sequence: CDR1 SQVTM, CDR2 ANQGSEA. The CDR3 sequence: CSVVRPQKGNNEQFF. The DNA for the CDR3 is TGCAGCGTTGTTCGGCCCCAAAAAGGAAACAATGAGCAGTTCTTC.

V usage is TRBV4-1 and J usage is TRBJ2-5; D may be TRBD1 (5 bases). Germline V gene lookup returns CDR1 MGHRA and CDR2 YSYEKL. This CDR3 contains 16 residues. V was cut by 4 bases and J by 1 base, with 16 bases left in between. CDR3 residues: CASSREGHPPQETQYF. CDR3 nucleotide sequence: TGCGCCAGCAGCCGAGAAGGACACCCACCCCAAGAGACCCAGTACTTC.

The V and J genes are TRBV7-9 and TRBJ1-1; a possible D gene is TRBD1 (6 bases). This CDR3 comprises 14 residues. In germline, CDR1 is SEHNR, CDR2 FQNEAQ (reference sequence). V was pared by 5 bases and J by 5 bases, with 15 bases between. Here the CDR3 DNA reads TGTGCCAGCAGCGCCCCTACAGGGAGAACTGAAGCTTTCTTT. Encoded protein: CASSAPTGRTEAFF.

The chain links TRBV15 to TRBJ1-1; D is perhaps TRBD1 (5 bases). There are 13 residues in the CDR3. Germline-derived CDR1 and CDR2 are LNHNV and YYDKDF (reference sequence). V lost 0 bases and J 3 bases, leaving 5 bases between the germline ends. The CDR3 loop is CATSREGHTEAFF. The CDR3 bases are TGTGCCACCAGCAGAGAGGGACACACTGAAGCTTTCTTT.

The chain has TRBV6-5 and TRBJ2-3; D uncertain. Trimming pared 4 bases from V and 0 bases from J, leaving 14 bases between. The germline V gene has CDR1 MNHEY and CDR2 SVGAGI. The CDR3 is made up of 16 amino acids. CDR3 DNA sequence: TGTGCCAGCAGTTCCTTGGTCATCTCTAGCACAGATACGCAGTATTTT. Translation gives CASSSLVISSTDTQYF.

This chain connects TRBV5-1 to TRBJ2-7, with D perhaps being TRBD1 or TRBD2 (5 bases each). Germline CDR1 is SGHRS and CDR2 is YFSETQ. There are 14 residues in the CDR3. V was cut by 0 bases and J by 2 bases, with 9 bases left in between. Here the CDR3 reads CASSLGDGPYEQYF. In nucleotides, the CDR3 is TGCGCCAGCAGCTTGGGGGACGGGCCCTACGAGCAGTACTTC.